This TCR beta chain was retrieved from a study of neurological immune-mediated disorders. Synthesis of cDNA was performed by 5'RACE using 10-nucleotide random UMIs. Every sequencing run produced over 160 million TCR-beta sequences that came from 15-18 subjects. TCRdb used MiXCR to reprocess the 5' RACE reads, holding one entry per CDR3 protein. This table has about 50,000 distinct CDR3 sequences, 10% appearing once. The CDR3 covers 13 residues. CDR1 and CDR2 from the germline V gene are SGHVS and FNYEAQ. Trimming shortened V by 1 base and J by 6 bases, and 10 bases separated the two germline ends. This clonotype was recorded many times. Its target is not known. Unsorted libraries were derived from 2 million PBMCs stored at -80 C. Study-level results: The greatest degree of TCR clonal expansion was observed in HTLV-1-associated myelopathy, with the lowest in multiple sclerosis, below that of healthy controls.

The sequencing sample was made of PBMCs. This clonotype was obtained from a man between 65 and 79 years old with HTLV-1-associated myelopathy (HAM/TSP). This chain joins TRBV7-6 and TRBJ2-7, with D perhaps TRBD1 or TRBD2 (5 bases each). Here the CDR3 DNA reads TGTGCCAGCAGCTTAGTTTTGGGGGTCGAGCAGTACTTC. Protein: CASSLVLGVEQYF.